This T cell receptor beta chain emerged from a study of blood T cell repertoires in COVID-19. At the level of the study: In each case, the material was cDNA or gDNA derived from T cells, B-cell-depleted T cells, or PBMCs.

The CDR3 contains 15 residues. V lost 6 bases, J lost 2 bases, and 3 bases stayed unmatched. Germline CDR1 is SGHNT and CDR2 is YENEEA. Authors' methods: Amplification of reference gene primers provided the estimated nucleated cell counts. This table comes from immunoSEQ multiplex PCR, and its TCRdb copy is limited to in-frame clones, with some not included. V and J calls and clone size follow that table, whereas D and trimming were derived from the DNA. The sample carries over 150,000 clones, approximately 86% recorded once. The source is a woman of 80 years or more with active or convalescent COVID-19. The material sequenced was peripheral blood. The rearrangement joins TRBV11-3 to TRBJ2-2; 10 bases fit TRBD1. Here the CDR3 reads CASRRDRGNTGELFF. The CDR3 DNA is TGTGCCAGCAGGCGGGACAGGGGAAACACCGGGGAGCTGTTTTTT.